This T cell receptor beta chain was captured in a study of patients and donors after allogeneic stem cell transplantation. This clonotype was recorded only once. TCRdb used MiXCR to reprocess the RT-PCR reads, holding one entry per CDR3 protein. The sample shows 150,000 to 250,000 distinct CDR3 sequences, 41% of them seen only once. This CDR3 comprises 15 residues. Germline V gene data show CDR1 as LGHNA and CDR2 as YNFKEQ. The V segment lost 4 bases and the J segment 3 bases; nucleotides outside the gene matches: 5. The chain carries TRBV4-2 and TRBJ2-7, with 11 bases that match TRBD2. This receptor was obtained from a human donor who was either an allogeneic HSCT recipient or a stem cell or donor lymphocyte infusion donor (not recorded which). It is not recorded whose cells these are; they may come from a transplant donor. The sequencing sample was made of blood, either unsorted or a sorted T cell fraction (not recorded which). The CDR3 sequence is CASSLPGTSGYEQYF. The CDR3 nucleotides are TGTGCCAGCAGCCTCCCCGGGACTAGCGGCTACGAGCAGTACTTC.